The next 30 T cell receptor beta chains were all read from a single sample in a study of cytomegalovirus exposure and HLA in healthy donors. Both 60 Vbeta primers and 13 Jbeta primers went into the PCR. Sequenced by immunoSEQ multiplex PCR; TCRdb stores in-frame clones only, minus some. Counted here are approximately 150,000 clones, around 79% occurring once; the ten biggest clones make up approximately 2.4%. Sequencing was performed on PBMCs. Every receptor here comes from a female donor in good health and CMV-seronegative.

In this sample, this clone turned up once. The V call is TRBV4-3, the J call TRBJ2-1; 12 nucleotides align to TRBD2. The CDR3 has 18 amino acids. V shed 4 bases, J shed 7 bases, and the junction held 14 bases outside the gene matches. Looked up from germline, CDR1 is LGHNA and CDR2 is YSLEER. CDR3 DNA sequence: TGCGCCAGCAGCCGGTCTAGCGGGGGGGCCACTCCGGGGAATGAGCAGTTCTTC. Protein: CASSRSSGGATPGNEQFF.

The chain joins TRBV2 to TRBJ2-5; 8 bases match TRBD1. Germline CDR1 and CDR2: SNHLY and FYNNEI. This CDR3 is 13 amino acids long. V shed 6 bases, J shed 4 bases, and the junction held 4 bases outside the gene matches. CDR3 residues: CASRQGAGETQYF. CDR3 sequence (DNA): TGTGCCAGCAGGCAGGGGGCGGGAGAGACCCAGTACTTC.

V is TRBV6-1 and J is TRBJ1-1; possibly TRBD1 for D (5 bases). Germline loops: CDR1 MNHNS, CDR2 SASEGT. The CDR3 spans 15 residues. V was cut by 1 base and J by 7 bases, with 16 bases left in between. This CDR3 reads CASSEGVAGLSEAFF. Here the CDR3 DNA reads TGTGCCAGCAGTGAAGGGGTCGCAGGGCTTAGTGAAGCTTTCTTT.

The chain employs TRBV29-1 and TRBJ2-1; 9 bases agree with TRBD2. CDR3 length: 17 amino acids. V dropped 1 base and J dropped 5; count of bases not matched to a gene: 12. CDR1 and CDR2 (germline): SQVTM, ANQGSEA. The CDR3 protein is CSVEGGARGGLDNEQFF. Written as DNA, the CDR3 is TGCAGCGTTGAAGGGGGTGCGCGGGGGGGCCTTGACAATGAGCAGTTCTTC.

V and J are TRBV28 and TRBJ2-5; maybe TRBD1 (5 bases). Trimming took off 8 bases at V and 4 bases at J, with 23 bases between the two ends. CDR3 length equals 16 residues. CDR1 and CDR2 (germline): MDHEN, SYDVKM. The CDR3 is CASLTASTERRETQYF. DNA of the CDR3: TGTGCCAGCTTAACGGCCTCGACAGAAAGGAGAGAGACCCAGTACTTC.

This chain uses TRBV11-2 with TRBJ2-1; 8 bases map to TRBD2. CDR1 SGHAT and CDR2 FQNNGV come from the germline V gene. The ends lost 5 bases at V and 0 bases at J; junction bases unmatched: 6. This CDR3 contains 16 residues. The CDR3 region has the DNA TGTGCCAGCAGCGGGTCGGGGGGGCCCTCCTACAATGAGCAGTTCTTC. Translating it yields CASSGSGGPSYNEQFF.

This clone appeared once. The chain joins TRBV9 to TRBJ2-1; possible D gene TRBD1, 6 bases. The germline V gene encodes CDR1 SGDLS and CDR2 YYNGEE. CDR3 length: 16 residues. V lost 0 bases, J lost 0 bases, and 10 bases lay in between. The CDR3 DNA reads as TGTGCCAGCAGCGTAGGTCAGGGGAGCTCCTACAATGAGCAGTTCTTC. Protein sequence: CASSVGQGSSYNEQFF.

This clone was seen only once. The chain combines TRBV27 with TRBJ1-4; the match to TRBD1 covers 7 bases. V lost 8 bases and J lost 7; bases outside the gene matches: 13. Germline loops: CDR1 MNHEY, CDR2 SMNVEV (reference sequence). This CDR3 is 15 amino acids long. The CDR3 spells CASSPRGASSEKLFF. The CDR3 DNA follows: TGTGCCAGCTCCCCCAGGGGGGCCTCCAGTGAAAAACTGTTTTTT. Variable domain in full (rest from reference TRBV27 and TRBJ1-4): EAQVTQNPRYLITVTGKKLTVTCSQNMNHEYMSWYRQDPGLGLRQIYYSMNVEVTDKGDVPEGYKVSRKEKRNFPLILESPSPNQTSLYFCASSPRGASSEKLFFGSGTQLSVL.

The chain is built from TRBV12-5 and TRBJ1-5; unclear D gene. CDR1 and CDR2 (germline): LGHNT, FRNRAP. CDR3 length: 16 amino acids. V lost 2 bases to trimming and J lost 1 base, with 12 bases between them. DNA for the CDR3: TGTGCTAGTGGTTTGTTACGAGTGGGCAGCAATCAGCCCCAGCATTTT. Encoded protein: CASGLLRVGSNQPQHF.

The chain carries TRBV7-2 and TRBJ2-5; 8 nucleotides line up with TRBD2. This CDR3 has 15 amino acids. CDR1 is SGHTA and CDR2 is FQGNSA in the germline V gene. V lost 5 bases, J lost 2 bases, and 7 bases stayed unmatched. The CDR3 DNA reads TGTGCCAGCAGCAGCGCGGGGGGCCTTCAAGAGACCCAGTACTTC. It yields the protein CASSSAGGLQETQYF.

The chain carries TRBV15 and TRBJ1-2, with a possible D match to TRBD1 (6 bases). The CDR3 sequence is 15 residues long. Germline V gene lookup returns CDR1 LNHNV and CDR2 YYDKDF (reference sequence). Trimming stripped 4 bases from V and 4 bases from J, with 16 bases between. The CDR3 is CATSTASQGIYGYTF. DNA of the CDR3: TGTGCCACCAGCACCGCATCCCAGGGGATCTATGGCTACACCTTC.

The J gene is TRBJ1-1, the V gene TRBV4-3; unclear D gene. V lost 0 bases to trimming and J lost 5 bases, with 13 bases between them. The CDR3 loop spans 15 amino acids. CDR1 and CDR2 from the germline V gene are LGHNA and YSLEER. The CDR3 loop is CASSQDREEDTEAFF. In nucleotides, the CDR3 is TGCGCCAGCAGCCAAGACCGGGAGGAGGATACTGAAGCTTTCTTT.

The CDR3 DNA reads as TGTGCCAGCAGTCGGGACAGGAACTATGGCTACACCTTC. Translation gives CASSRDRNYGYTF. This chain uses TRBV27 with TRBJ1-2; TRBD1 aligns across 8 bases. The CDR3 length is 13 residues. Germline V CDR1 and CDR2: MNHEY, SMNVEV (reference sequence). The V segment lost 5 bases and the J segment 2 bases; nucleotides outside the gene matches: 1.

The rearrangement joins TRBV5-1 to TRBJ2-1; 10 nucleotides agree with TRBD2. Germline-derived CDR1 and CDR2 are SGHRS and YFSETQ. The CDR3 covers 16 residues. J gave up 9 bases and V 4 bases, and 13 bases lay outside the gene matches. The CDR3 region is CASSRVVLAGDGEQFF. CDR3 sequence (DNA): TGCGCCAGCAGCCGGGTGGTTCTAGCGGGAGATGGTGAGCAGTTCTTC.

The CDR3 spells CASSPPGAGGPGSGELFF. In nucleotides, the CDR3 is TGCGCCAGCAGCCCGCCCGGGGCGGGAGGGCCGGGTTCCGGGGAGCTGTTTTTT. The chain couples TRBV5-1 to TRBJ2-2, with 9 positions matching TRBD2. The CDR3 covers 18 residues. Looked up from germline, CDR1 is SGHRS and CDR2 is YFSETQ. Trimming at V came to 4 bases and at J to 6 bases, leaving 16 bases not matched to a gene.

This chain uses TRBV11-3 with TRBJ1-1; D not certain. V was trimmed by 4 bases and J by 8 bases, leaving 11 bases between them. Germline CDR1 and CDR2: SGHNT and YENEEA. The CDR3 length is 12 residues. CDR3: CASSSDRGEAFF. DNA of the CDR3: TGTGCCAGCAGCTCCGACCGAGGGGAAGCTTTCTTT.

The chain combines TRBV28 with TRBJ1-2; TRBD1 agrees at 7 bases. CDR1 MDHEN and CDR2 SYDVKM come from the germline V gene. V lost 6 bases, J lost 8 bases, and 12 bases stayed unmatched. The length of the CDR3 is 14 residues. The CDR3 region has the DNA TGTGCCAGCAGCCCCTCCCTACAGGGGAGGGGCTACACCTTC. Its protein product is CASSPSLQGRGYTF.

V gene TRBV29-1 combines with J gene TRBJ2-2; D gene unclear. CDR1 is SQVTM and CDR2 is ANQGSEA in the germline V gene. The CDR3 has 12 residues. Trimming stripped 8 bases from V and 5 bases from J, with 12 bases between. The CDR3 reads CSSGLSTGELFF. The CDR3 nucleotides read TGCAGCTCTGGGCTATCGACCGGGGAGCTGTTTTTT.

The chain links TRBV7-9 to TRBJ2-7; D call uncertain. Trimming left V 5 bases short and J 5 bases short, with 7 bases between. This CDR3 has 11 residues. CDR1 and CDR2 from the germline V gene are SEHNR and FQNEAQ (reference sequence). Here the CDR3 DNA reads TGTGCCAGCAGCCCTGTAAACGAGCAGTACTTC. The encoded protein is CASSPVNEQYF.

The chain has TRBV11-2 and TRBJ1-5; no firm D call. Trimming took 4 bases from V and 8 from J, leaving 12 bases between them. In germline, CDR1 is SGHAT, CDR2 FQNNGV. The CDR3 extends over 13 amino acids. CDR3 DNA sequence: TGTGCCAGCAGCTCTGGGCCGTTAGAGCCCCAGCATTTT. Encoded protein: CASSSGPLEPQHF.

The chain recombines TRBV28 with TRBJ2-7; TRBD2 agrees at 16 bases. The CDR3 loop spans 18 amino acids. V shed 4 bases and J 4 bases; nucleotides not matched to a gene: 10. Germline CDR1 MDHEN, CDR2 SYDVKM. The CDR3 is CASSSAGTSGRARYEQYF. The DNA of the CDR3 is TGTGCCAGCAGTTCCGCCGGGACTAGCGGGAGGGCCAGGTACGAGCAGTACTTC.

This chain connects TRBV5-1 to TRBJ1-2; tentative D call: TRBD1 (5 bases). Deletions cut 4 bases from V and 10 bases from J, with 17 bases between. The CDR3 runs 13 residues. Per germline, CDR1 SGHRS and CDR2 YFSETQ. The CDR3 here is CASSPGTDLDYTF. As DNA, the CDR3 is TGCGCCAGCAGCCCCGGGACTGATCTTGACTACACCTTC.

This chain uses TRBV11-2 with TRBJ2-7; D possibly corresponds to TRBD2 (5 bases). The V end was cut by 10 bases, the J end by 6 bases, with 16 bases between. The CDR3 spans 12 residues. Germline V lookup: CDR1 SGHAT, CDR2 FQNNGV. CDR3 DNA: TGTGCCACCGCTCGGACTCCGGGCGAGCAGTACTTC. Protein sequence: CATARTPGEQYF.

The chain carries TRBV11-2 and TRBJ2-7, with 9 bases aligning to TRBD1. Germline CDR1 and CDR2: SGHAT and FQNNGV. The CDR3 runs to 14 residues. V was pared by 3 bases and J by 1 base, with 1 base of the junction left unmatched. The CDR3 sequence is CASSFGTGSYEQYF. In DNA form, the CDR3 reads TGTGCCAGCAGCTTCGGGACAGGGTCCTACGAGCAGTACTTC.

The rearrangement joins TRBV7-6 to TRBJ2-3; 11 bases are a match to TRBD1. V shed 5 bases and J 4 bases; nucleotides not matched to a gene: 2. The CDR3 loop spans 14 amino acids. Looked up from germline, CDR1 is SGHVS and CDR2 is FNYEAQ. CDR3 DNA: TGTGCCAGCAGCCTGGGACAGGGGGCAGATACGCAGTATTTT. This sequence encodes CASSLGQGADTQYF. The full variable domain, with the rest looked up from reference TRBV7-6 and TRBJ2-3, is GAGVSQSPRYKVTKRGQDVALRCDPISGHVSLYWYRQALGQGPEFLTYFNYEAQQDKSGLPNDRFSAERPEGSISTLTIQRTEQRDSAMYRCASSLGQGADTQYFGPGTRLTVL.

The gene calls are TRBV6-1 and TRBJ2-3; 8 positions agree with TRBD2. CDR1 and CDR2 (germline): MNHNS, SASEGT. The CDR3 is made up of 15 amino acids. V dropped 5 bases and J dropped 0; count of bases not matched to a gene: 4. This CDR3 reads CASSRVAGSTDTQYF. The CDR3 nucleotides read TGTGCCAGCAGTCGTGTAGCGGGAAGCACAGATACGCAGTATTTT.

This clone was seen only a few times. This chain joins TRBV9 and TRBJ2-1; a possible D gene is TRBD2 (5 bases). Looked up from germline, CDR1 is SGDLS and CDR2 is YYNGEE. The CDR3 has 15 residues. V was pared by 3 bases and J by 1 base, with 11 bases between. The CDR3 DNA follows: TGTGCCAGCAGCGCGAGGGAGAAATCCTACAATGAGCAGTTCTTC. This sequence encodes CASSAREKSYNEQFF. The entire variable domain, with the rest obtained from reference TRBV9 and TRBJ2-1, is as follows: DSGVTQTPKHLITATGQRVTLRCSPRSGDLSVYWYQQSLDQGLQFLIQYYNGEERAKGNILERFSAQQFPDLHSELNLSSLELGDSALYFCASSAREKSYNEQFFGPGTRLTVL.

This clone was seen once. The chain joins TRBV6-6 to TRBJ2-7; maybe TRBD1 (5 bases). The ends were cut back, 8 bases at V and 5 bases at J, with 13 bases in the middle. The CDR3 is 12 residues long. Germline CDR1 is MNHNY and CDR2 is SVGAGI (reference sequence). In DNA form, the CDR3 reads TGTGCCAGCTCAAGCAGGGCCGACGAGCAGTACTTC. Its protein is CASSSRADEQYF.

This clone was seen a few times. V is TRBV7-2 and J is TRBJ2-1; 9 positions agree with TRBD2. After removal of 5 bases from V and 8 bases from J, the junction contained 13 bases not matched to a gene. Germline CDR1 is SGHTA and CDR2 is FQGNSA. This CDR3 is 16 amino acids long. The CDR3 sequence is CASSRGLRGGGDEQFF. CDR3 coding DNA: TGTGCCAGCAGCCGGGGCCTGCGGGGGGGCGGTGATGAGCAGTTCTTC.

The chain joins TRBV6-5 to TRBJ2-1; TRBD2 matches at 10 bases. V shed 6 bases, J shed 7 bases, and the junction held 9 bases outside the gene matches. CDR1 is MNHEY, CDR2 SVGAGI, per germline. The CDR3 length is 15 residues. For the CDR3, the DNA is TGTGCCAGCAGAGTGGCTAGCGGGAGTTGGAATGAGCAGTTCTTC. This translates into CASRVASGSWNEQFF.